This T cell receptor (beta chain) comes out of a study of neoadjuvant anti-PD-1 for oral cavity cancer. The germline V gene has CDR1 MNHEY and CDR2 SMNVEV (reference sequence). V was cut by 10 bases and J by 6 bases, with 19 bases left in between. The CDR3 is made up of 14 amino acids. The repertoire was sequenced with immunoSEQ multiplex PCR; TCRdb's copy has only in-frame clones and lacks some. The table has tens of thousands of clones, under 90% seen once; the top ten hold 2.5% to 3.5%. This chain joins TRBV27 and TRBJ1-5, with a tentative D call TRBD1 (6 bases). The material sequenced was PBMCs, taken before nivolumab (anti-PD-1) treatment. This sequence was found in a person aged 40 to 85 with oral cavity squamous cell carcinoma. The CDR3 loop is CATRGGGLGQPQHF. The CDR3 DNA reads TGTGCCACCCGAGGGGGTGGGTTGGGTCAGCCCCAGCATTTT.